These T cell receptor beta chains were read from a single sample in a study of blood T cell repertoires in COVID-19. Clones were sequenced by immunoSEQ multiplex PCR, and TCRdb holds only the in-frame ones, with some missing. This sample has approximately 290,000 clones, with approximately 89% found just once. Sequencing was performed on peripheral blood. These receptors were collected from a woman aged 60-70 years with acute or convalescent COVID-19. CDR3s include the opening cysteine and the closing phenylalanine or tryptophan. The order of the fields is J gene, V gene, CDR3 protein.

j_call: TRBJ1-2
v_call: TRBV27
cdr3_aa: CASSLGSPGYGYTF

j_call: TRBJ1-4
v_call: TRBV3-1/TRBV3-2
cdr3_aa: CASSPLGGNEKLFF

j_call: TRBJ2-3
v_call: TRBV7-9
cdr3_aa: CARAPSSTDTQYF

j_call: TRBJ1-5
v_call: TRBV7-3
cdr3_aa: CASTLMTGKDQPQHF

j_call: TRBJ2-4
v_call: TRBV19
cdr3_aa: CASSPGLAGSPKNIQYF

j_call: TRBJ2-2
v_call: TRBV4-3
cdr3_aa: CASSQEGQGPRPTGELFF

j_call: TRBJ1-4
v_call: TRBV4-1
cdr3_aa: CASSQDRDEKLFF

j_call: TRBJ2-3
v_call: TRBV4-2
cdr3_aa: CASSLTSTAETGDTQYF

j_call: TRBJ2-1
v_call: TRBV28
cdr3_aa: CASSSAFLGQRNSYNEQFF

j_call: TRBJ2-6
v_call: TRBV4-1
cdr3_aa: CASSQGLQISGANVLTF

j_call: TRBJ2-1
v_call: TRBV3-1/TRBV3-2
cdr3_aa: CASRGLTSGAYNEQFF

j_call: TRBJ1-1
v_call: TRBV9
cdr3_aa: CASSFATGNTEAFF

j_call: TRBJ2-4
v_call: TRBV2
cdr3_aa: CASSGSETDLAKNIQYF

j_call: TRBJ2-5
v_call: TRBV5-1
cdr3_aa: CASRRSGGDEETQYF

j_call: TRBJ1-5
v_call: TRBV19
cdr3_aa: CASSLRQGAQPNQPQHF

j_call: TRBJ2-7
v_call: TRBV5-1
cdr3_aa: CASSLAGQGGYEQYF

j_call: TRBJ2-7
v_call: TRBV28
cdr3_aa: CASRATSGFSYEQYF

j_call: TRBJ2-4
v_call: TRBV11-2
cdr3_aa: CASSLDEAGPWGNIQYF

j_call: TRBJ1-6
v_call: TRBV2
cdr3_aa: CASRAQGANSPLHF

j_call: TRBJ1-1
v_call: TRBV5-1
cdr3_aa: CASSSGQPNTEAFF

j_call: TRBJ1-1
v_call: TRBV19
cdr3_aa: CAASGHQNTEAFF

j_call: TRBJ1-1
v_call: TRBV7-2
cdr3_aa: CASSLVGTGEEAFF

j_call: TRBJ2-7
v_call: TRBV4-3
cdr3_aa: CASSARGVAYEQYF

j_call: TRBJ1-6
v_call: TRBV6-5
cdr3_aa: CASSYQWGVSPLHF

j_call: TRBJ1-2
v_call: TRBV3-1/TRBV3-2
cdr3_aa: CASSLGTGMNGYTF

j_call: TRBJ2-1
v_call: TRBV19
cdr3_aa: CASSISGGRYNEQFF

j_call: TRBJ1-2
v_call: TRBV19
cdr3_aa: CASSIGELTHGYTF

j_call: TRBJ2-1
v_call: TRBV9
cdr3_aa: CASSVASSTMYNEQFF

j_call: TRBJ1-6
v_call: TRBV10-3
cdr3_aa: CAISTPPGQPYNSPLHF